This is a list of T cell receptor beta chains from one sample in a study of blood T cell repertoires in COVID-19. The repertoire was sequenced with immunoSEQ multiplex PCR; TCRdb's copy has only in-frame clones and lacks some. This table holds 200,000 to 300,000 clones, more than 75% found once. Input material: peripheral blood. The source of these receptors is a woman aged 55-70 years with COVID-19, enrolled during active disease. Both conserved end residues are trimmed from each CDR3.

cdr3_aa,v_call,j_call
ATSDETSGRHFNYNEQF,TRBV24-1,TRBJ2-1
ASSLRGLAKMEGNEQF,TRBV7-3,TRBJ2-1
ASSQQRSTDTQY,TRBV3-1/TRBV3-2,TRBJ2-3
ASNPAGGEGSPLH,TRBV7-9,TRBJ1-6
ASSPNDMNTGELF,TRBV6-5,TRBJ2-2
ASSSEQGDLTGANVLT,TRBV7-9,TRBJ2-6
AGIGGPYYEQY,TRBV11-2,TRBJ2-7
ASSPYRRWARELLETQY,TRBV27,TRBJ2-5
ASSLESGTEAF,TRBV11-3,TRBJ1-1
ASGTLDTGELF,TRBV5-1,TRBJ2-2
ASSYGQLGPNYGYT,TRBV6-5,TRBJ1-2
ASSYGLAGGLDEQY,TRBV5-8,TRBJ2-7
ASSPRTGAMNTEAF,TRBV7-8,TRBJ1-1
ASSPVAEGSEAF,TRBV18,TRBJ1-1
ASSYRERSGNTIY,TRBV10-2,TRBJ1-3
ASSIGTANSPLH,TRBV5-6,TRBJ1-6
ASRGTANYGYT,TRBV19,TRBJ1-2
ASSLLRQGGNTGELF,TRBV28,TRBJ2-2
ASSRHGSQPQH,TRBV3-1/TRBV3-2,TRBJ1-5
ASSLDGTAPQEQF,TRBV5-1,TRBJ2-1
SASGTSEAF,TRBV20-1,TRBJ1-1
ASSVDGQVYGYT,TRBV5-1,TRBJ1-2
ASRGGASDTQY,TRBV19,TRBJ2-3
ATQNGNSNQPQH,TRBV6-5,TRBJ1-5